These 21 T cell receptor beta chains originate from one sample sequenced in a study of T-cell reconstitution after alpha-beta-depleted transplantation in children. It was with unique molecular identifiers that the TCRbeta library was prepared. TCRdb used MiXCR to reprocess the PCR reads, holding one entry per CDR3 protein. The repertoire includes fewer than 550,000 distinct CDR3 sequences, about an eighth of them detected once, and less than 15% sits in the top ten. This material consisted of PBMCs, mostly from graft donor cells, taken 180 days after TCRalphabeta/CD19-depleted stem cell transplant. These receptor sequences come from a female patient aged 2 to 10 who had a stem cell transplant for aplastic anemia, so the T cells may come from the graft donor.

The table lists this clonotype with many counts. CDR3 loop: CASSLGHLKTQYF. The DNA for the CDR3 is TGTGCCAGCAGTTTGGGCCATTTGAAGACCCAGTACTTC. The gene calls are TRBV12-3 or TRBV12-4 and TRBJ2-5; D not certain. The CDR3 runs to 13 residues. Trimming pared 3 bases from V and 6 bases from J, leaving 11 bases between.

The rearrangement links TRBV5-8 to TRBJ1-4; weak D call: TRBD1 (5 bases). The CDR3 is made up of 15 amino acids. The germline V gene encodes CDR1 SGHTS and CDR2 YDEGEE. V lost 4 bases to trimming and J lost 0 bases, with 10 bases between them. The CDR3 DNA follows: TGTGCCAGCAGCCCCACAGGCCCAACTAATGAAAAACTGTTTTTT. Translation gives CASSPTGPTNEKLFF. The whole variable domain, remainder taken from reference TRBV5-8 and TRBJ1-4, is EAGVTQSPTHLIKTRGQQATLRCSPISGHTSVYWYQQALGLGLQFLLWYDEGEERNRGNFPPRFSGRQFPNYSSELNVNALELEDSALYLCASSPTGPTNEKLFFGSGTQLSVL.

This clonotype was seen a few times. CDR3 in DNA: TGTGCCAGCTCTATGACGTGGCGGGAGAGTTTCTACGAGCAGTACTTC. Amino acid sequence: CASSMTWRESFYEQYF. The V and J genes are TRBV6-1 and TRBJ2-7, with TRBD2 matching 7 bases. The CDR3 length is 16 residues. After removal of 8 bases from V and 3 bases from J, the junction contained 16 bases not matched to a gene. Germline V gene lookup returns CDR1 MNHNS and CDR2 SASEGT.

The genes are TRBV29-1 and TRBJ2-6; D remains unclear. CDR1 is SQVTM and CDR2 is ANQGSEA in the germline V gene. This CDR3 region has 16 residues. Trimming pared 4 bases from V and 0 bases from J, leaving 13 bases between. CDR3 coding DNA: TGCAGCGTTGCAGAGCCCCCTTACTCTGGGGCCAACGTCCTGACTTTC. Translated: CSVAEPPYSGANVLTF.

This clonotype has just a few counts. The V gene is TRBV20-1, the J gene TRBJ2-2, with 11 positions matching TRBD2. Germline CDR1 reads DFQATT; CDR2 reads SNEGSKA (reference sequence). J gave up 0 bases and V 3 bases, and 9 bases lay outside the gene matches. This CDR3 comprises 18 residues. CDR3 protein: CSASSLAGGGANTGELFF. The CDR3 nucleotides read TGCAGTGCTAGTTCCCTAGCGGGAGGAGGGGCGAACACCGGGGAGCTGTTTTTT.

The chain carries TRBV5-6 and TRBJ1-2, with 9 bases identical to TRBD1. This CDR3 is 14 amino acids long. Germline V gene data show CDR1 as SGHDT and CDR2 as YYEEEE. V lost 2 bases to trimming and J lost 6 bases; unmatched junction nucleotides: 5. The chain's CDR3 is CASSLPGTGHGYTF. CDR3 in DNA: TGTGCCAGCAGCTTACCCGGGACAGGGCATGGCTACACCTTC.

V gene TRBV20-1 combines with J gene TRBJ2-1; 11 bases map to TRBD2. The junction had 8 bases not matched to a gene; V was cut back by 3 bases and J by 4 bases. The CDR3 has 16 residues. Germline CDR1 is DFQATT and CDR2 is SNEGSKA (reference sequence). CDR3 sequence (DNA): TGCAGTGCTAGGGTACCGGGACTAGCGGTGTACAATGAGCAGTTCTTC. It codes for CSARVPGLAVYNEQFF.

This clonotype has just a few counts. The chain has TRBV18 and TRBJ2-1, with D perhaps TRBD1 (6 bases). The germline V gene encodes CDR1 KGHSH and CDR2 LQKENI. The CDR3 spans 15 residues. V was cut by 0 bases and J by 6 bases, with 12 bases left in between. The CDR3 bases are TGTGCCAGCTCACCACCCTGGGGGCTGGGCAATGAGCAGTTCTTC. Encoded protein: CASSPPWGLGNEQFF.

This clonotype was detected only a few times. This sequence joins TRBV11-3 and TRBJ2-1; D is perhaps TRBD1 (5 bases). V shed 5 bases and J shed 11 bases, with 10 bases lying between them. Germline CDR1 reads SGHNT; CDR2 reads YENEEA. The CDR3 is 11 residues long. As DNA, the CDR3 is TGTGCCAGCAGCAAGGGGATAAAGCAGTTCTTC. This sequence encodes CASSKGIKQFF.

This clonotype was seen ten or more times. The CDR3 coding sequence is TGTGCCAGCAGCCTAGGGGGACTGGATGAAGAGACCCAGTACTTC. Protein: CASSLGGLDEETQYF. The V call is TRBV7-2, the J call TRBJ2-5; D is tentatively TRBD1 or TRBD2 (6 bases each). The CDR3 extends over 15 amino acids. Looked up from germline, CDR1 is SGHTA and CDR2 is FQGNSA. The V and J ends lost 5 bases and 3 bases respectively, with 16 bases between them.

The V call is TRBV19, the J call TRBJ1-5; D gene uncertain. The CDR3 is 10 amino acids. Trimming shortened V by 11 bases and J by 4 bases, and 6 bases separated the two germline ends. Germline CDR1 reads LNHDA; CDR2 reads SQIVND (reference sequence). The CDR3 nucleotides are TGTGCCGGTAAAAATCAGCCCCAGCATTTT. Protein sequence: CAGKNQPQHF.

This clonotype was counted ten times or more. This chain links TRBV12-3 or TRBV12-4 with TRBJ2-2, with D hard to call. CDR3 length: 12 residues. V was cut by 2 bases and J by 6 bases, with 4 bases left in between. CDR3 sequence reads: CASSLLAGELFF. As DNA, the CDR3 is TGTGCCAGCAGTTTATTAGCCGGGGAGCTGTTTTTT.

The sample holds a few counts of this clonotype. The rearrangement joins TRBV20-1 to TRBJ1-3; D not certain. The CDR3 spans 13 residues. Germline CDR1 and CDR2: DFQATT and SNEGSKA (reference sequence). Trimming pared 2 bases from V and 7 bases from J, leaving 12 bases between. The CDR3 DNA sequence: TGCAGTGCTAGAATTAGGCTCGGGAACACCATATATTTT. Encoded protein: CSARIRLGNTIYF.

This clonotype was recorded at least ten times. The chain couples TRBV4-3 to TRBJ2-2; D gene unclear. Trimming stripped 0 bases from V and 10 bases from J, with 9 bases between. Germline V gene lookup returns CDR1 LGHNA and CDR2 YSLEER. The CDR3 runs to 13 residues. The CDR3 DNA is TGCGCCAGCAGCCAAGATCATCGACAGGAGCTGTTTTTT. Translated, it gives CASSQDHRQELFF.

The chain carries TRBV20-1 and TRBJ2-3; 13 bases are a match to TRBD2. This CDR3 is 15 amino acids long. Germline-derived CDR1 and CDR2 are DFQATT and SNEGSKA (reference sequence). V was pared by 0 bases and J by 4 bases, with 1 base of the junction left unmatched. The CDR3 is CSARDTSGRADTQYF. CDR3 nucleotide sequence: TGCAGTGCTAGAGATACTAGCGGGAGGGCAGATACGCAGTATTTT.

This clonotype was observed at least ten times. The chain combines TRBV10-3 with TRBJ2-2, with a weak D call TRBD1 (6 bases). The ends were cut back, 2 bases at V and 1 base at J, with 8 bases in the middle. Looked up from germline, CDR1 is ENHRY and CDR2 is SYGVKD. This CDR3 region has 15 residues. The CDR3 DNA follows: TGTGCCATCAGTGAGGAGGGACAGAACACCGGGGAGCTGTTTTTT. It translates to CAISEEGQNTGELFF.

The V call is TRBV29-1, the J call TRBJ2-3; 8 nucleotides agree with TRBD2. CDR3 size: 15 residues. Germline values: CDR1 SQVTM, CDR2 ANQGSEA. The trim removed 3 bases at V and 2 bases at J, leaving 7 bases unmatched. CDR3 sequence: CSVDFLAGPTDTQYF. The CDR3 DNA reads as TGCAGCGTTGATTTCCTAGCGGGCCCCACAGATACGCAGTATTTT.

This clonotype showed up many times. The V gene is TRBV29-1, the J gene TRBJ2-2; D possibly corresponds to TRBD1 (6 bases). CDR1 and CDR2 from the germline V gene are SQVTM and ANQGSEA. V was pared by 7 bases and J by 2 bases, with 17 bases between. The CDR3 spans 15 residues. DNA for the CDR3: TGCAGCGGCTCCCTCTCGGGACATAACACCGGGGAGCTGTTTTTT. This encodes CSGSLSGHNTGELFF.

This sequence joins TRBV12-3 or TRBV12-4 and TRBJ2-7; tentatively, D is TRBD2 (5 bases). The V end lost 5 bases, the J end lost 6 bases, and 11 bases lay between the germline ends. The CDR3 has 12 residues. CDR3 DNA: TGTGCCAGCAGTCTCGGACTTGTCGAGCAGTACGTC. It specifies CASSLGLVEQYV.

This clonotype occurred a few times. The gene calls are TRBV6-6 and TRBJ2-7; D is undetermined. With 6 bases removed from V and 4 bases from J, the gap between germline ends came to 10 bases. Germline loops: CDR1 MNHNY, CDR2 SVGAGI (reference sequence). This CDR3 comprises 12 residues. DNA of the CDR3: TGTGCCAGCAGCGCCCCTCGGTACGAGCAGTACTTC. Translated, it gives CASSAPRYEQYF.

The chain links TRBV29-1 to TRBJ2-1; 11 bases fit TRBD2. The length of the CDR3 is 14 residues. The trim removed 5 bases at V and 9 bases at J, leaving 9 bases unmatched. Per the germline V gene, CDR1 is SQVTM and CDR2 is ANQGSEA. In nucleotides, the CDR3 is TGCAGCGTTTTACTAGCGGGAGTTAGAAGTGAGCAGTTCTTC. This codes for CSVLLAGVRSEQFF.